The 9 T cell receptor beta chains reported below all come from one sample, sequenced in a study of T cell changes during pregnancy in multiple sclerosis. TCRdb's table, derived via immunoSEQ multiplex PCR, lists solely in-frame clones and lacks some. The repertoire holds some 110,000 clones, less than 95% seen once, with less than 2% in the top ten. Sequencing was performed on peripheral blood, taken before pregnancy. The receptors were sampled from a female donor with multiple sclerosis, enrolled in a pregnancy study.

Only one count was recorded for this clone. The V and J genes are TRBV7-2 and TRBJ2-3; TRBD1 agrees at 8 bases. The CDR3 runs to 16 residues. Germline V CDR1 and CDR2: SGHTA, FQGNSA. V lost 5 bases, J lost 2 bases, and 9 bases stayed unmatched. DNA for the CDR3: TGTGCCAGCAGCCTCCGGACAGGGATGTACACAGATACGCAGTATTTT. Its translation is CASSLRTGMYTDTQYF.

The chain is built from TRBV19 and TRBJ2-1, with TRBD2 matching 9 bases. This CDR3 contains 14 residues. The germline CDR1 and CDR2 sequences are LNHDA and SQIVND (reference sequence). The trim removed 1 base at V and 9 bases at J, leaving 4 bases unmatched. CDR3: CASSIGGSGGEQFF. The CDR3 DNA reads TGTGCCAGTAGTATAGGGGGTAGCGGGGGTGAGCAGTTCTTC.

In this sample, this clone turned up a few times. The chain links TRBV5-1 to TRBJ2-7; possibly TRBD1 for D (6 bases). CDR1 is SGHRS and CDR2 is YFSETQ in the germline V gene. Trimming pared 0 bases from V and 3 bases from J, leaving 13 bases between. The CDR3 consists of 15 residues. The CDR3: CASSLVWDKGYEQYF. CDR3 bases: TGCGCCAGCAGCTTGGTATGGGACAAGGGCTACGAGCAGTACTTC.

This chain joins TRBV28 and TRBJ1-5; D possibly corresponds to TRBD1 (6 bases). V was cut by 2 bases and J by 6 bases, with 17 bases left in between. Germline CDR1 MDHEN, CDR2 SYDVKM. This CDR3 spans 16 amino acids. The CDR3 sequence: CASSLRSGGAGQPQHF. The CDR3 nucleotides are TGTGCCAGCAGTTTACGGTCTGGGGGCGCGGGTCAGCCCCAGCATTTT.

This clone has just one count. The chain employs TRBV27 and TRBJ2-3, with 9 bases that match TRBD2. This CDR3 has 15 residues. Germline V gene sequence: CDR1 MNHEY, CDR2 SMNVEV (reference sequence). V lost 3 bases, J lost 4 bases, and 5 bases stayed unmatched. The CDR3 protein is CASSFRGRGSDTQYF. The DNA for the CDR3 is TGTGCCAGCAGTTTCCGCGGGAGGGGGTCAGATACGCAGTATTTT.

The V and J genes are TRBV2 and TRBJ1-5, with 7 bases identical to TRBD1. J was trimmed by 1 base and V by 4 bases; bases with no gene match: 4. Germline CDR1 reads SNHLY; CDR2 reads FYNNEI. The CDR3 has 15 residues. CDR3 nucleotides: TGTGCCAGCAGTGCGGCAGGGGGAAGCAATCAGCCCCAGCATTTT. Amino acid sequence: CASSAAGGSNQPQHF.

The chain recombines TRBV5-1 with TRBJ1-6; D ambiguous. Germline V gives CDR1 SGHRS, CDR2 YFSETQ. The V end lost 4 bases, the J end lost 8 bases, and 10 bases lay between the germline ends. The CDR3 is made up of 13 amino acids. The CDR3 nucleotides read TGCGCCAGCAGCCTTTACGGGGATTCACCCCTCCACTTT. Protein product: CASSLYGDSPLHF.

The chain joins TRBV11-2 to TRBJ2-5; 11 positions match TRBD2. V shed 3 bases and J 1 base; nucleotides not matched to a gene: 10. Looked up from germline, CDR1 is SGHAT and CDR2 is FQNNGV. The CDR3 contains 18 residues. The CDR3 region has the DNA TGTGCCAGCAGCTTTTGGGTAGCGGGGGGGCCTTCCCAAGAGACCCAGTACTTC. This encodes CASSFWVAGGPSQETQYF.

This chain connects TRBV7-9 to TRBJ2-5; D gene unclear. Trimming pared 5 bases from V and 1 base from J, leaving 8 bases between. The CDR3 is made up of 13 amino acids. Germline CDR1 reads SEHNR; CDR2 reads FQNEAQ (reference sequence). CDR3 region: CASSETFQETQYF. The CDR3 region has the DNA TGTGCCAGCAGCGAGACATTCCAAGAGACCCAGTACTTC. The full variable domain, its missing parts supplied by reference TRBV7-9 and TRBJ2-5, is DTGVSQNPRHKITKRGQNVTFRCDPISEHNRLYWYRQTLGQGPEFLTYFQNEAQLEKSRLLSDRFSAERPKGSFSTLEIQRTEQGDSAMYLCASSETFQETQYFGPGTRLLVL.